What follows is one T cell receptor (beta chain) and its context. The target antigen is unknown. This specimen comes from a study of shared clonotypes between healthy human individuals. Overall study: The cohort comprised two women and a few men. Their ages spanned 18 to 49 years. The study, taken as a whole, reports: Naive subsets tended to show greater estimated richness than memory subsets.

Every one of the donors was a Caucasian adult that lived in Nashville, Tennessee. Per the original methods: Filtering of immunoSEQ junctional sequences could not match full-length read filtering. The table came from immunoSEQ multiplex PCR; TCRdb's copy has only in-frame clones and leaves some out. For V, J and clone size, that table is used; D and trimming come from the DNA. The sample consists of about 2.3 million clones, approximately 90% of them appearing once. Sequencing was carried out using naive CD4+ T cells from PBMCs. Noted subset: CD45RA+ positively selected. The source of this sequence is a man aged 18 to 29 in good health. Some clones in this sample may be carry-over from other donors' samples.

CDR3 in DNA: TGCGCCAGCAGTACTAGCGGGAGCAGCTCCTACAATGAGCAGTTCTTC. Protein product: CASSTSGSSSYNEQFF. The chain links TRBV5-1 to TRBJ2-1; 11 bases align to TRBD2. Losses at the gene ends were 5 bases for V and 0 bases for J; bases not matched to a gene: 4. Germline V gives CDR1 SGHRS, CDR2 YFSETQ. CDR3 length: 16 residues.